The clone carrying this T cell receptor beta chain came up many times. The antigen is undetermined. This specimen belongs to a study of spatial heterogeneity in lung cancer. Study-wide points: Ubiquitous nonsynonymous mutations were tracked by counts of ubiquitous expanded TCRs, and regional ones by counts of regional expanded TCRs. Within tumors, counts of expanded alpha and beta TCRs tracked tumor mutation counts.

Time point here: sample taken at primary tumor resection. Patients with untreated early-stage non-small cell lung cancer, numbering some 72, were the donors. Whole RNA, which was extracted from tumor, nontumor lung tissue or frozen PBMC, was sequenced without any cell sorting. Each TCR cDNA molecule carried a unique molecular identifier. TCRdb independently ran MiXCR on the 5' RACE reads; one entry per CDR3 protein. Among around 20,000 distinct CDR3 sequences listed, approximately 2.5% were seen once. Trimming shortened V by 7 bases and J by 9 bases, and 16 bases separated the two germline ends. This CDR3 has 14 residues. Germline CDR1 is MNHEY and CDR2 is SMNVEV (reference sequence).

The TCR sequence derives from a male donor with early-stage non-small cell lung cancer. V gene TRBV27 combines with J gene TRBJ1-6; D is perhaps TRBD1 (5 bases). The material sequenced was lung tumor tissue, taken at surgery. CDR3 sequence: CASIGRAGSSPLHF. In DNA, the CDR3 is TGTGCCAGCATCGGGAGGGCAGGGAGTTCACCCCTCCACTTT.